A single sample gave rise to the 17 T cell receptor beta chains below, sequenced in a study of T cells in Graves' hyperthyroidism and ophthalmopathy. The source material, RNA transcripts, was used to amplify TCR beta CDR3 regions. Using the HTBI primer set, a first-round RT-PCR was run on the TCR CDR3. TCRdb passed the multiplex PCR reads through MiXCR, listing each CDR3 protein once. The sample records hundreds of thousands of distinct CDR3 sequences, around a sixth being singletons. The specimen sequenced was blood. The receptor source for this set is a woman younger than 35 with Graves' hyperthyroidism.

CDR3: CASSHGGGIGGEQYF. Here the CDR3 DNA reads TGTGCCAGCAGCCATGGGGGGGGGATAGGGGGGGAGCAGTACTTC. This chain uses TRBV7-8 with TRBJ2-7; D possibly corresponds to TRBD2 (7 bases). Germline CDR1 reads SGHVS; CDR2 reads FQNEAQ. V was shortened by 5 bases and J by 7 bases, with 21 bases between the two germline ends. This CDR3 has 15 amino acids.

This clonotype has ten or more counts. V gene TRBV5-1 combines with J gene TRBJ2-7; 7 bases line up with TRBD1. This CDR3 has 14 residues. The trim removed 3 bases at V and 2 bases at J, leaving 5 bases unmatched. Per germline, CDR1 SGHRS and CDR2 YFSETQ. As DNA, the CDR3 is TGCGCCAGCAGCTCCGTGACAGGGACCTACGAGCAGTACTTC. This translates into CASSSVTGTYEQYF.

This clonotype has a count of ten or more. The chain combines TRBV28 with TRBJ1-4; tentative D call: TRBD1 (5 bases). The germline V and J ends were trimmed by 6 bases and 0 bases, with 14 bases remaining between them. Germline CDR1 and CDR2: MDHEN and SYDVKM. This CDR3 comprises 16 residues. CDR3 protein: CASRPYLTATNEKLFF. The CDR3 bases are TGTGCCAGCAGGCCCTATTTGACAGCAACTAATGAAAAACTGTTTTTT.

This clonotype was recorded many times. J is TRBJ2-7 and V is TRBV27, with 7 bases that match TRBD1. Trimming removed 4 bases from V and 3 bases from J; junction bases left unmatched: 12. The germline gives CDR1 MNHEY, CDR2 SMNVEV (reference sequence). The CDR3 contains 16 residues. The CDR3 bases are TGTGCCAGCAGTTCGAGTACAGGGGTGGTTCTCTACGAGCAGTACTTC. Amino acids: CASSSSTGVVLYEQYF.

V gene TRBV6-1 combines with J gene TRBJ1-3, with D perhaps TRBD1 (5 bases). Trimming pared 6 bases from V and 0 bases from J, leaving 6 bases between. Germline V gene lookup returns CDR1 MNHNS and CDR2 SASEGT. There are 13 residues in the CDR3. Written as DNA, the CDR3 is TGTGCCAGCAGGACAGTCTCTGGAAACACCATATATTTT. It yields the protein CASRTVSGNTIYF.

This clonotype was counted ten times or more. The V gene is TRBV7-9, the J gene TRBJ2-7, with 7 bases lining up with TRBD1. The CDR3 extends over 15 amino acids. Germline assignment: CDR1 SEHNR and CDR2 FQNEAQ (reference sequence). The V gene end was trimmed by 0 bases and the J gene end by 4 bases; junction bases not matched to a gene: 6. Written as DNA, the CDR3 is TGTGCCAGCAGCTTAGCCGGCAGGGGGTGGTACGAGCAGTACTTC. This sequence encodes CASSLAGRGWYEQYF. The full variable domain, in which reference TRBV7-9 and TRBJ2-7 provide the parts outside the CDR3, is DTGVSQNPRHKITKRGQNVTFRCDPISEHNRLYWYRQTLGQGPEFLTYFQNEAQLEKSRLLSDRFSAERPKGSFSTLEIQRTEQGDSAMYLCASSLAGRGWYEQYFGPGTRLTVT.

This clonotype has more than one count but fewer than ten. The chain carries TRBV19 and TRBJ2-3; 7 bases line up with TRBD1. This CDR3 contains 15 residues. The junction had 9 bases not matched to a gene; V was cut back by 6 bases and J by 3 bases. Germline-derived CDR1 and CDR2 are LNHDA and SQIVND (reference sequence). The CDR3 region is CASSRQQGTTDTQYF. The CDR3 nucleotides read TGTGCCAGTAGCCGCCAACAGGGGACGACAGATACGCAGTATTTT.

This clonotype was picked up a small number of times. The chain combines TRBV7-2 with TRBJ1-5; a possible D gene is TRBD1 (6 bases). CDR1 and CDR2 from the germline V gene are SGHTA and FQGNSA. V gave up 2 bases and J gave up 4 bases, with 12 bases separating them. CDR3 length: 15 amino acids. CDR3 in DNA: TGTGCCAGCAGCTTATGGGGGGCAGGAAATCAGCCCCAGCATTTT. Amino acids: CASSLWGAGNQPQHF.

This clonotype showed up many times. The chain employs TRBV6-2 or TRBV6-3 and TRBJ1-5; D is perhaps TRBD1 (5 bases). The CDR3 loop spans 15 amino acids. The germline V gene has CDR1 MNHEY and CDR2 SVGEGT. V dropped 2 bases and J dropped 6 bases, with 14 bases sitting between them. This CDR3 is CASSYAKRGGQPQHF. The CDR3 DNA sequence: TGTGCCAGCAGTTACGCTAAGAGGGGCGGTCAGCCCCAGCATTTT.

This clonotype was counted ten times or more. The J gene is TRBJ2-2, the V gene TRBV2; D may be TRBD1 or TRBD2 (5 bases each). This CDR3 is 15 amino acids long. V lost 2 bases and J lost 5, with 12 bases in between. Germline loops: CDR1 SNHLY, CDR2 FYNNEI. In nucleotides, the CDR3 is TGTGCCAGCAGTGAACAGGCAGGGAGAACCGGGGAGCTGTTTTTT. Protein product: CASSEQAGRTGELFF.

Ten or more counts support this clonotype. The V gene is TRBV9, the J gene TRBJ2-1; 7 bases are a match to TRBD2. V dropped 3 bases and J dropped 4; count of bases not matched to a gene: 13. Germline V CDR1 and CDR2: SGDLS, YYNGEE. The CDR3 covers 17 residues. Written as DNA, the CDR3 is TGTGCCAGCAGCGACCGTAGCGGGTTGCTTACTTACAATGAGCAGTTCTTC. Protein: CASSDRSGLLTYNEQFF.

The table lists this clonotype with a few counts. This chain connects TRBV6-1 to TRBJ2-3, with D tentatively TRBD1 (7 bases). The CDR3 spans 15 residues. Trimming pared 5 bases from V and 2 bases from J, leaving 14 bases between. CDR1 MNHNS and CDR2 SASEGT come from the germline V gene. CDR3 in amino acids: CASSPRGAYTDTQYF. CDR3 in DNA: TGTGCCAGCAGTCCCAGGGGGGCGTACACAGATACGCAGTATTTT.

CDR3 sequence (DNA): TGTGCCAGCAGTTTAGTTGGGACAGGGAGGTACGAGCAGTACTTC. It yields the protein CASSLVGTGRYEQYF. The chain combines TRBV12-3 or TRBV12-4 with TRBJ2-7; 9 bases agree with TRBD1. This CDR3 is built from 15 residues. V was clipped by 1 base and J by 4 bases; unmatched bases: 5.

The chain joins TRBV20-1 to TRBJ2-1; D gene unclear. The V gene's germline CDR1 is DFQATT and CDR2 SNEGSKA (reference sequence). The CDR3 has 13 residues. The V gene lost 0 bases and the J gene lost 1 base, with 4 bases spanning the gap. The CDR3 DNA sequence: TGCAGTGCTAGAGACCGATCCTACAATGAGCAGTTCTTC. Translation: CSARDRSYNEQFF.

V gene TRBV7-2 combines with J gene TRBJ2-7, with D perhaps TRBD1 (5 bases). The DNA end is more similar to TRBJ2-1, so the J call may be wrong. The CDR3 contains 15 residues. Germline values: CDR1 SGHTA, CDR2 FQGNSA. CDR3 nucleotides: TGTGCCAGCAGCCAAATCGAGACAGAGAACTACGAGCAGTTCTTC. Protein: CASSQIETENYEQFF.

This clonotype appeared many times. The J gene is TRBJ1-1, the V gene TRBV28, with 8 nucleotides matching TRBD1. V was clipped by 2 bases and J by 10 bases; unmatched bases: 3. Germline CDR1 and CDR2: MDHEN and SYDVKM. The CDR3 runs 12 residues. The CDR3 sequence: CASSLQQGGAFF. The DNA of the CDR3 is TGTGCCAGCAGTTTACAACAGGGGGGAGCTTTCTTT.

This chain links TRBV7-6 with TRBJ1-1; a weak D match, TRBD1 (6 bases). There are 14 residues in the CDR3. In germline, CDR1 is SGHVS, CDR2 FNYEAQ. V lost 5 bases to trimming and J lost 1 base, with 11 bases between them. CDR3 sequence (DNA): TGTGCCAGCAGCCCAGGGGCGGAGAACACTGAAGCTTTCTTT. It specifies CASSPGAENTEAFF. The complete variable domain, with remaining parts taken from reference TRBV7-6 and TRBJ1-1, reads GAGVSQSPRYKVTKRGQDVALRCDPISGHVSLYWYRQALGQGPEFLTYFNYEAQQDKSGLPNDRFSAERPEGSISTLTIQRTEQRDSAMYRCASSPGAENTEAFFGQGTRLTVV.